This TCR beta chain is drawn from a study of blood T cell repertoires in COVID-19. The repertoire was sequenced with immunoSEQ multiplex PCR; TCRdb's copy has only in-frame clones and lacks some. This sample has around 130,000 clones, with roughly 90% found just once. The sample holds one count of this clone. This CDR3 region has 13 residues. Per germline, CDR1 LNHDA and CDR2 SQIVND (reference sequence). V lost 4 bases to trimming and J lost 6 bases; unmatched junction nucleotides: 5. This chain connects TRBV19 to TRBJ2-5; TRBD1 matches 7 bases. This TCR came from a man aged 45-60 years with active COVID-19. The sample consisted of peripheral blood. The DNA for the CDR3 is TGTGCCAGTAGTACCGACAGGGCCCAGACCCAGTACTTC. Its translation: CASSTDRAQTQYF.